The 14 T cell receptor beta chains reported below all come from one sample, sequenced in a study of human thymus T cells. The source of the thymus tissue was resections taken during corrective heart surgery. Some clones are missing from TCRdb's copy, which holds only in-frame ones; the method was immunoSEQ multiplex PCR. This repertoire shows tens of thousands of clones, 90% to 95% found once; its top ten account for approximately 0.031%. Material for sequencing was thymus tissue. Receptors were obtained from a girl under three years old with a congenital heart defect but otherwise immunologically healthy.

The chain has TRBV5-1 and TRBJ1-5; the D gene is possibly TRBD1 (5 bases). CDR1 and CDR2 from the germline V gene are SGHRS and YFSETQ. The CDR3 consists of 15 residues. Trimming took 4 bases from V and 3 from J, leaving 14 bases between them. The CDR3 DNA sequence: TGCGCCAGCAGCCTTGGGGACGCCTACAATCAGCCCCAGCATTTT. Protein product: CASSLGDAYNQPQHF.

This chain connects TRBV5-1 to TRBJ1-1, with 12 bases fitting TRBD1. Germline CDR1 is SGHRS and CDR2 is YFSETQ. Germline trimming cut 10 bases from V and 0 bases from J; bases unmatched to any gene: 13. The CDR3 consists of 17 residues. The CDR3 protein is CASSRRDRGRMNTEAFF. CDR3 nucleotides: TGCGCCTCTTCCCGCCGGGACAGGGGGCGGATGAACACTGAAGCTTTCTTT.

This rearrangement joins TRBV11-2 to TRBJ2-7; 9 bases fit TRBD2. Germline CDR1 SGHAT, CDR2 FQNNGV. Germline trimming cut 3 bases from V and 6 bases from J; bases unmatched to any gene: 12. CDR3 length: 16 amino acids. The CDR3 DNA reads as TGTGCCAGCAGCTTTGAATCGACTAGCGGAGCCTCCGAGCAGTACTTC. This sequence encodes CASSFESTSGASEQYF.

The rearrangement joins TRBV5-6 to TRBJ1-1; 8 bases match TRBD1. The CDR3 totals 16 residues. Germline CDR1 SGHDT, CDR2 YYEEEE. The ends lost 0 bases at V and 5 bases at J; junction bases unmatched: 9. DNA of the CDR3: TGTGCCAGCAGCTTGGCAGGGGGCGCGCCCATGACTGAAGCTTTCTTT. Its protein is CASSLAGGAPMTEAFF.

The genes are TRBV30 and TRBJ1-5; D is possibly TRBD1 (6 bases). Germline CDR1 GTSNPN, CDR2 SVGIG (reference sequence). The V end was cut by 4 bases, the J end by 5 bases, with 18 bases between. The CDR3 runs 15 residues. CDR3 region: CAWTPREGGDQPQHF. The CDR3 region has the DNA TGTGCCTGGACCCCCAGGGAGGGGGGGGATCAGCCCCAGCATTTT.

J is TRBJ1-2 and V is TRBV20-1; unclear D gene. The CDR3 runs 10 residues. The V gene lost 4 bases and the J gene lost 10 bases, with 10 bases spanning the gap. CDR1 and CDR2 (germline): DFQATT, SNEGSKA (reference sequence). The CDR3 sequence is CSAMGDDYTF. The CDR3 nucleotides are TGCAGTGCTATGGGAGATGACTACACCTTC.

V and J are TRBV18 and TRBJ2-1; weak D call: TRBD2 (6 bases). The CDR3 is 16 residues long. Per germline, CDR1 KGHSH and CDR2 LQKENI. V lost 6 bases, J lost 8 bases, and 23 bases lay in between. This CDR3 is CASSSRGGETLDEQFF. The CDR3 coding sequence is TGTGCCAGCTCCTCAAGGGGAGGAGAGACTTTGGATGAGCAGTTCTTC. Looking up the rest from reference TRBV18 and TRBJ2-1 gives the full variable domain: NAGVMQNPRHLVRRRGQEARLRCSPMKGHSHVYWYRQLPEEGLKFMVYLQKENIIDESGMPKERFSAEFPKEGPSILRIQQVVRGDSAAYFCASSSRGGETLDEQFFGPGTRLTVL.

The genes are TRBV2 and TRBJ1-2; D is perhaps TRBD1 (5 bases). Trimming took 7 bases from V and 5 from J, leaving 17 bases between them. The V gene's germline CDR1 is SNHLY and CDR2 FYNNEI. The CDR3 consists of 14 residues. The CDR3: CASNTVGGGYGYTF. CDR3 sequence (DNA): TGTGCCAGCAATACGGTCGGTGGGGGATATGGCTACACCTTC.

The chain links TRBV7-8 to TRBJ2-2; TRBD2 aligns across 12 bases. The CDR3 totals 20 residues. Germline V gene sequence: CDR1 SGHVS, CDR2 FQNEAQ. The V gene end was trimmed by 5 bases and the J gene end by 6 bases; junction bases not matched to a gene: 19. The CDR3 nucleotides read TGTGCCAGCAGCGCCAGAGGGGACGGTCTACTAGCGGGAGGAGCCGGGGAGCTGTTTTTT. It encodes CASSARGDGLLAGGAGELFF. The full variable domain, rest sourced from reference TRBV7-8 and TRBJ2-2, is GAGVSQSPRYKVAKRGQDVALRCDPISGHVSLFWYQQALGQGPEFLTYFQNEAQLDKSGLPSDRFFAERPEGSVSTLKIQRTQQEDSAVYLCASSARGDGLLAGGAGELFFGEGSRLTVL.

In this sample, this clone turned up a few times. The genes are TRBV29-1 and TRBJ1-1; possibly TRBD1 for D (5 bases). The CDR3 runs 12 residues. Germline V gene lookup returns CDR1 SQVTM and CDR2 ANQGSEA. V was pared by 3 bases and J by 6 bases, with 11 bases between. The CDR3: CSVDSQVAEAFF. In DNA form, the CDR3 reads TGCAGCGTTGACTCACAGGTTGCTGAAGCTTTCTTT.

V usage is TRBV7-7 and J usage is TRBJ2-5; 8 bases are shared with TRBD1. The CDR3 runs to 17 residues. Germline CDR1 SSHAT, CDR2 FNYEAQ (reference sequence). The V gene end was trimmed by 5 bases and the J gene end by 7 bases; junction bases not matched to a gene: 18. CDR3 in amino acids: CASSPTPRQGCKGTQYF. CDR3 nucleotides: TGTGCCAGCAGCCCTACCCCCCGACAGGGGTGCAAAGGGACCCAGTACTTC.

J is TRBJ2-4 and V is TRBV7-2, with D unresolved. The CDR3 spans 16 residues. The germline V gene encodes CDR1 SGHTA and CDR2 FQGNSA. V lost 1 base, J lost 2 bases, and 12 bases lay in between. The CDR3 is CASSLVWNGTKNIQYF. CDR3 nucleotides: TGTGCCAGCAGCTTAGTCTGGAACGGAACCAAAAACATTCAGTACTTC.

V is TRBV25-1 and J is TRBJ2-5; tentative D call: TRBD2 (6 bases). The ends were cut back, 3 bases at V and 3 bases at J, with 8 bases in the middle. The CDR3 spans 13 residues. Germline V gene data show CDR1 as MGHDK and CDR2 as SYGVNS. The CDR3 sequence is CASSDGGKETQYF. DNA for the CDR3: TGTGCCAGCAGTGATGGCGGGAAAGAGACCCAGTACTTC.

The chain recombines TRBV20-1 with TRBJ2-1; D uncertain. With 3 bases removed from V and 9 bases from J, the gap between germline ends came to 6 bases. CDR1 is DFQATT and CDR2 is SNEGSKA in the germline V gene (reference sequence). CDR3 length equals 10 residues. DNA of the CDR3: TGCAGTGCTAGCTTTGGTGAGCAGTTCTTC. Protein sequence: CSASFGEQFF.